The source of this T cell receptor (beta chain) is a study of cytomegalovirus exposure and HLA in healthy donors. With respect to this clone: Its antigen is undetermined.

Broader study findings: In a later analysis, donors in an Asian-associated ancestry cluster reportedly had fewer N-insertions in productive TCRs than the cohort mean. As was reported, the HLA-A and HLA-B alleles of most subjects were accurately predicted from TCR beta sequences. Most TCR sequences proved rare, with some public TCRs found in many donors.

The PCR was carried out with 60 Vbeta primers and 13 Jbeta primers. Assay used: immunoSEQ multiplex PCR; TCRdb lists only in-frame clones, some missing. This sample has 110,000 or so clones, with around 81% found just once. It was healthy bone marrow donors who served as donors. The source is a woman in her 40s in good health and CMV-seronegative. The specimen was PBMCs.

CDR3 sequence: CASSLGGGTPVDGYTF. The CDR3 nucleotides read TGCGCCAGCAGCTTGGGGGGCGGGACGCCTGTTGATGGCTACACCTTC. V is TRBV5-1 and J is TRBJ1-2; TRBD1 is a possible D gene (5 bases). Per germline, CDR1 SGHRS and CDR2 YFSETQ. V dropped 0 bases and J dropped 6 bases, with 18 bases sitting between them. The CDR3 covers 16 residues.